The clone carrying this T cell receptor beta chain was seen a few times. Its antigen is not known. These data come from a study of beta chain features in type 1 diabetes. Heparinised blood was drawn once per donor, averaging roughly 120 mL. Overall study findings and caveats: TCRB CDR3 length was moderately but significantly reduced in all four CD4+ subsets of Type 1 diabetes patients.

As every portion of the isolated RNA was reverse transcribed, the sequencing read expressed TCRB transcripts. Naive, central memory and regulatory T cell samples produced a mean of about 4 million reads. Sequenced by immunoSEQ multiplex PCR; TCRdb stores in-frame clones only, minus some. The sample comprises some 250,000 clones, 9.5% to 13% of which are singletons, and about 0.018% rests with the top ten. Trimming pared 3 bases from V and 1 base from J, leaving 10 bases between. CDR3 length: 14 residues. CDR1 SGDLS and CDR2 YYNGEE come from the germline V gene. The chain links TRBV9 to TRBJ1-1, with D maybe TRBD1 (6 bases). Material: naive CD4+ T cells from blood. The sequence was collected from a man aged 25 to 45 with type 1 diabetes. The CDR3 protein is CASSDGQQNTEAFF. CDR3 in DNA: TGTGCCAGCAGCGATGGACAGCAGAACACTGAAGCTTTCTTT.